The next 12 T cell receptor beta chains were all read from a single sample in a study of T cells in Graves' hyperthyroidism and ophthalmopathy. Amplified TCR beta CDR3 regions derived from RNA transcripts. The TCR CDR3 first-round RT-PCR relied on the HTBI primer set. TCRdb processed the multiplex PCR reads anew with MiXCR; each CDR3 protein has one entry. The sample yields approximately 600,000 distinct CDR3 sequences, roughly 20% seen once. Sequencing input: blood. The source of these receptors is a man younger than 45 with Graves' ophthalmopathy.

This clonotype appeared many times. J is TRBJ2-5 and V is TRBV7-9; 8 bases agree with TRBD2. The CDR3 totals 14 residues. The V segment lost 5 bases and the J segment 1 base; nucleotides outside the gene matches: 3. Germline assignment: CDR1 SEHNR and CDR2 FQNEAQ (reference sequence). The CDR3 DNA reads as TGTGCCAGCAGCCCAACTAGCGGCCAAGAGACCCAGTACTTC. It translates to CASSPTSGQETQYF.

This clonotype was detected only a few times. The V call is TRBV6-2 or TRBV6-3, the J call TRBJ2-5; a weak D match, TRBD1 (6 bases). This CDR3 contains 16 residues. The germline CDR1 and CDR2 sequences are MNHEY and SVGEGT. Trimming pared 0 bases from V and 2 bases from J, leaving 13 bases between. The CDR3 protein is CASSYSMTGGQETQYF. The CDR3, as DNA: TGTGCCAGCAGTTACTCGATGACAGGTGGACAAGAGACCCAGTACTTC.

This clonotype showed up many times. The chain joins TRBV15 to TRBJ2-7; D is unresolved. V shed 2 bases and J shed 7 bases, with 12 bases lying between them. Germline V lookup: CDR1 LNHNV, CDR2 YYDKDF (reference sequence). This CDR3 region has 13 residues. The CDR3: CATSRYILGEQYF. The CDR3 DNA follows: TGTGCCACCAGCAGATATATCCTCGGGGAGCAGTACTTC.

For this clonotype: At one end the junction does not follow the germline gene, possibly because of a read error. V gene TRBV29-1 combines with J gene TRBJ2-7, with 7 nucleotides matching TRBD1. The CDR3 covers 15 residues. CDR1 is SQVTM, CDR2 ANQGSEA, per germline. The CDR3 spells CSVVIYRGNSFEQYF. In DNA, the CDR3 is TGCAGCGTTGTGATTTACAGGGGTAACTCCTTCGAGCAGTACTTC.

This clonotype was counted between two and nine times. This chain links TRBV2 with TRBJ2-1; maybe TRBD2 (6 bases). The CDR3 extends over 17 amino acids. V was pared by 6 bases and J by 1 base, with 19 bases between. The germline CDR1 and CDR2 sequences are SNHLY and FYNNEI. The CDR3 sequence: CASRRSPGGPSYNEQFF. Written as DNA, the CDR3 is TGTGCCAGCAGACGCTCGCCCGGAGGGCCGTCCTACAATGAGCAGTTCTTC.

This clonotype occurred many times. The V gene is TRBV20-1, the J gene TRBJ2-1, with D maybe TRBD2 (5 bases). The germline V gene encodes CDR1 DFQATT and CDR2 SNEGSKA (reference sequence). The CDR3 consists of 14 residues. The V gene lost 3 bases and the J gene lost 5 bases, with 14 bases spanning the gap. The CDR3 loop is CSASRGWGNNEQFF. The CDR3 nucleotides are TGCAGTGCTAGTCGAGGGTGGGGAAACAATGAGCAGTTCTTC.

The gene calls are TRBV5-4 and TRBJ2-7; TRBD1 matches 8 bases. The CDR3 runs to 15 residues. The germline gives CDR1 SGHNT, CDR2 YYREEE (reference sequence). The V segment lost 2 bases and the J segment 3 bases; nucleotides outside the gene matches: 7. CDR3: CASSFRDRPIYEQYF. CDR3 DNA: TGTGCCAGCAGCTTCAGGGACAGGCCGATCTACGAGCAGTACTTC.

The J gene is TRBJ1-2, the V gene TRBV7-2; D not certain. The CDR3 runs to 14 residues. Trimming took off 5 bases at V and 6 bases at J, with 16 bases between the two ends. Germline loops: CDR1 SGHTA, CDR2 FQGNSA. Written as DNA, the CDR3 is TGTGCCAGCAGCCCCCTGAGAGTGACGGATGGCTACACCTTC. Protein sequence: CASSPLRVTDGYTF. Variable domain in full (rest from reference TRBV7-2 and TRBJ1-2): GAGVSQSPSNKVTEKGKDVELRCDPISGHTALYWYRQSLGQGLEFLIYFQGNSAPDKSGLPSDRFSAERTGGSVSTLTIQRTQQEDSAVYLCASSPLRVTDGYTFGSGTRLTVV.

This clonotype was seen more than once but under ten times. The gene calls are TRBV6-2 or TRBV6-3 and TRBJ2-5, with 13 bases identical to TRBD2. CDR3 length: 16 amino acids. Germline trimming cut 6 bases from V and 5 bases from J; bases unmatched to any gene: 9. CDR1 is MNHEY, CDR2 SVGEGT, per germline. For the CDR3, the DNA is TGTGCCAGCAGATCGGGACTAGCGGGATTCAAGGAGACCCAGTACTTC. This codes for CASRSGLAGFKETQYF.

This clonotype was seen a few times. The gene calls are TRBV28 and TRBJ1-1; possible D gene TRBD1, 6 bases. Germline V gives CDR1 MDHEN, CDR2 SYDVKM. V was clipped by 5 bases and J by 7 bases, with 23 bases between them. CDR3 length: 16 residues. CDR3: CASSNIRGGEYLEAFF. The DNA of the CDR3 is TGTGCCAGCAGTAACATCCGGGGGGGCGAGTATCTTGAAGCTTTCTTT.

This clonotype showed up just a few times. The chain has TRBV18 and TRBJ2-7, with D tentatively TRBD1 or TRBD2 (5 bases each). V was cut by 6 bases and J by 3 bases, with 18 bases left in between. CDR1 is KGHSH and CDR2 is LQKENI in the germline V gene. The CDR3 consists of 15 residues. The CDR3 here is CASSKEGTGNYEQYF. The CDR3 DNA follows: TGTGCCAGCTCGAAAGAAGGGACGGGTAACTACGAGCAGTACTTC.

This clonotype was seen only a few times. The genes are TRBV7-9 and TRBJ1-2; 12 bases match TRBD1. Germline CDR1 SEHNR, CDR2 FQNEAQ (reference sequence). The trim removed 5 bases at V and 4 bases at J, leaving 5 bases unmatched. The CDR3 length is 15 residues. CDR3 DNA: TGTGCCAGCAGCGAAGGGACAGGGGGCGCCTATGGCTACACCTTC. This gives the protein CASSEGTGGAYGYTF.